This TCR beta chain was captured in a study of cytomegalovirus exposure and HLA in healthy donors. Germline CDR1 is LNHDA and CDR2 is SQIVND (reference sequence). The CDR3 has 13 residues. V was shortened by 5 bases and J by 2 bases, with 9 bases between the two germline ends. Libraries were prepared by immunoSEQ multiplex PCR; TCRdb keeps only in-frame clonotypes and omits some of them. This sample carries more than 200,000 clones, 80% to 95% of them seen once, and the ten largest clones take around 3.1%. The material sequenced was PBMCs. The chain links TRBV19 to TRBJ1-2, with a tentative D call TRBD1 (6 bases). The TCR originated in a woman aged 25 to 39 in good health and CMV-seronegative. CDR3 sequence reads: CASSGQGNYGYTF. DNA of the CDR3: TGTGCCAGTAGTGGGCAGGGGAACTATGGCTACACCTTC.